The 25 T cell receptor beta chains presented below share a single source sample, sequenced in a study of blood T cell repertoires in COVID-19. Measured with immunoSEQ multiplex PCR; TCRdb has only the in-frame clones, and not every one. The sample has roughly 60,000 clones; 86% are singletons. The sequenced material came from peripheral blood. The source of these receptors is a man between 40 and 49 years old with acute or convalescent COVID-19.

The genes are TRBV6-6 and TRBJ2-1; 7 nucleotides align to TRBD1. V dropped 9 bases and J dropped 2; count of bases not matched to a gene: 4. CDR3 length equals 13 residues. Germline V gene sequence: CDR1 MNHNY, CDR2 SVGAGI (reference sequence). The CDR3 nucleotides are TGTGCCAGTCGACAGGGCGCCTACAATGAGCAGTTCTTC. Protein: CASRQGAYNEQFF.

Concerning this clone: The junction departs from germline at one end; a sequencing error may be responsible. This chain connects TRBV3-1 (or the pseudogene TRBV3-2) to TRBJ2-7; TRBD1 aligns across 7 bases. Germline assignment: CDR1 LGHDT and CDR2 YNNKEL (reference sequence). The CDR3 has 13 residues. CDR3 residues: CASSQQTGSGQRF. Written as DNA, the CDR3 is TGTGCCAGCAGCCAACAGACAGGGTCGGGCCAACGCTTC.

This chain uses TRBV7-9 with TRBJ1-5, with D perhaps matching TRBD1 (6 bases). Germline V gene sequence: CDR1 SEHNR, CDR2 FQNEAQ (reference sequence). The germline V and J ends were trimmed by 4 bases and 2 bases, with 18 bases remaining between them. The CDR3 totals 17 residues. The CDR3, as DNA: TGTGCCAGCAGCTCCGAACCAGGGGTTTCGGGCAATCAGCCCCAGCATTTT. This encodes CASSSEPGVSGNQPQHF.

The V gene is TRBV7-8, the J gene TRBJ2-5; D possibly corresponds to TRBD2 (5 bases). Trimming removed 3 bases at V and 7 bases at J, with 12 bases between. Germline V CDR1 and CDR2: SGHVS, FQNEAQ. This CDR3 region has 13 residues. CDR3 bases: TGTGCCAGCAGCTTTGGGTCTCGGGGGACCCAGTACTTC. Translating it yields CASSFGSRGTQYF.

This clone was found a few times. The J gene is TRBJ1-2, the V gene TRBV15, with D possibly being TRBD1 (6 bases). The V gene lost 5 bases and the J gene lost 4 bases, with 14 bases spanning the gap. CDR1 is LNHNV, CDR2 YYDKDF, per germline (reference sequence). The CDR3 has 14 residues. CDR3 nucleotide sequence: TGTGCCACCAGCGTAACCCGGGACACCTATGGCTACACCTTC. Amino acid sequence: CATSVTRDTYGYTF.

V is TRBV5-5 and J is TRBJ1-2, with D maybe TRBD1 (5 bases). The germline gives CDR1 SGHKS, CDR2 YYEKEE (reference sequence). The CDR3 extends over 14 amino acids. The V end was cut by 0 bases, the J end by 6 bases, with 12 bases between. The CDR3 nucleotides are TGTGCCAGCAGCTTGGGCCAAAGGGGAAATGGCTACACCTTC. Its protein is CASSLGQRGNGYTF. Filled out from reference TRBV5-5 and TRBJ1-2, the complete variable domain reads DAGVTQSPTHLIKTRGQQVTLRCSPISGHKSVSWYQQVLGQGPQFIFQYYEKEERGRGNFPDRFSARQFPNYSSELNVNALLLGDSALYLCASSLGQRGNGYTFGSGTRLTVV.

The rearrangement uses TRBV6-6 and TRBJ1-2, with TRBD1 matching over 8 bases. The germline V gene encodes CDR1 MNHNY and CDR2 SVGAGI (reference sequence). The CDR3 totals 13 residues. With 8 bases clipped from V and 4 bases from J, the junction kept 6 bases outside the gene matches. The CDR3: CASPRGPGYGYTF. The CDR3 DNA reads TGTGCCAGCCCCAGGGGGCCTGGCTATGGCTACACCTTC.

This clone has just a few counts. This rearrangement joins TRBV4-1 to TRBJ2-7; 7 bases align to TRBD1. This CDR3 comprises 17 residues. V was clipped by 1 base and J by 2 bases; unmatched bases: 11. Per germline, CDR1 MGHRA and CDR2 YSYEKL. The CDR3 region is CASSQVLTGRSPYEQYF. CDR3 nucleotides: TGCGCCAGCAGCCAAGTTTTGACAGGGAGATCTCCCTACGAGCAGTACTTC.

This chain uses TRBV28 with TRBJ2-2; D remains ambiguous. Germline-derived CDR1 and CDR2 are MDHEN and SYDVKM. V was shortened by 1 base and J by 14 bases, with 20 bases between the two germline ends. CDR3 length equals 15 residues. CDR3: CASSLSGVRLGELFF. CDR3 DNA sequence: TGTGCCAGCAGTTTATCGGGTGTGAGGCTAGGCGAACTGTTTTTT. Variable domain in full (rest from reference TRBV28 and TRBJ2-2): DVKVTQSSRYLVKRTGEKVFLECVQDMDHENMFWYRQDPGLGLRLIYFSYDVKMKEKGDIPEGYSVSREKKERFSLILESASTNQTSMYLCASSLSGVRLGELFFGEGSRLTVL.

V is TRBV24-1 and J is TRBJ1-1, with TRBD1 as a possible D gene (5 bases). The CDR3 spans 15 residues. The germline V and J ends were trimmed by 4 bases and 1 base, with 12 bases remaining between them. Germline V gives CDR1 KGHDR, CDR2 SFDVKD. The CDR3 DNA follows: TGTGCCACCAGTGACTCATCGCAGGGGAACACTGAAGCTTTCTTT. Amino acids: CATSDSSQGNTEAFF.

CDR3 in amino acids: CATSDLPTPTGKYEQYF. CDR3 sequence (DNA): TGTGCCACCAGTGATCTGCCTACCCCGACAGGGAAATACGAGCAGTACTTC. This sequence joins TRBV24-1 and TRBJ2-7; 7 nucleotides align to TRBD1. Trimming cost V 3 bases and J 4 bases; bases outside gene matches: 14. This CDR3 has 17 residues. Germline V gene lookup returns CDR1 KGHDR and CDR2 SFDVKD.

The CDR3 loop reads CASSWGGQGGGYTF. The CDR3 DNA reads as TGTGCCAGCAGCTGGGGCGGACAGGGGGGTGGCTACACCTTC. The gene calls are TRBV7-2 and TRBJ1-2, with 10 bases identical to TRBD1. J gave up 7 bases and V 4 bases, and 6 bases lay outside the gene matches. CDR3 length: 14 residues. The V gene's germline CDR1 is SGHTA and CDR2 FQGNSA.

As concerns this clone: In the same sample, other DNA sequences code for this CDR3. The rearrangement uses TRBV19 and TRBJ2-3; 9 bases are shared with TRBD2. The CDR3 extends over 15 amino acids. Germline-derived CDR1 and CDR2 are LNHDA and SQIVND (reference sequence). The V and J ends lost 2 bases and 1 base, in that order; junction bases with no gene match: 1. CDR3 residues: CASSILAGRTDTQYF. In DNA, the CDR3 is TGTGCCAGTAGTATACTAGCGGGGCGCACAGATACGCAGTATTTT.

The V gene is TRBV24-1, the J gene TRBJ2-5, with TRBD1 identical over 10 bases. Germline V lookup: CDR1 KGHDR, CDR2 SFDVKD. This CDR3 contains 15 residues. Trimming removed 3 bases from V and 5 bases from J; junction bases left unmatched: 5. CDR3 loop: CATSDRDRGRETQYF. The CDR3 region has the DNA TGTGCCACCAGTGATCGCGACAGGGGGCGGGAGACCCAGTACTTC.

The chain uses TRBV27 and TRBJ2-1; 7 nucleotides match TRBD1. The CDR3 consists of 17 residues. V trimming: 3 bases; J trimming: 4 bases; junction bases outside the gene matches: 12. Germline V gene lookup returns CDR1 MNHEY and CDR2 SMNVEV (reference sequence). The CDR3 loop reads CASSFRITGVRYNEQFF. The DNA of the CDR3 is TGTGCCAGCAGTTTCCGAATAACAGGGGTAAGGTACAATGAGCAGTTCTTC.

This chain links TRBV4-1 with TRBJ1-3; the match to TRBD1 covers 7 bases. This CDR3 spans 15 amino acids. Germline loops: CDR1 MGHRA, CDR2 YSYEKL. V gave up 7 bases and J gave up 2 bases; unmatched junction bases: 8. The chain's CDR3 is CASKDREVTGNTIYF. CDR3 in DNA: TGCGCCAGCAAAGACAGGGAGGTTACTGGAAACACCATATATTTT.

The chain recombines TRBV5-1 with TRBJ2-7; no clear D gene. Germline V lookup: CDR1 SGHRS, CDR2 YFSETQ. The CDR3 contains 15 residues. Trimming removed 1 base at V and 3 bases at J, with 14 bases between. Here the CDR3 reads CASSLQAGSSYEQYF. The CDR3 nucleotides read TGCGCCAGCAGCTTGCAGGCAGGCTCGAGCTACGAGCAGTACTTC.

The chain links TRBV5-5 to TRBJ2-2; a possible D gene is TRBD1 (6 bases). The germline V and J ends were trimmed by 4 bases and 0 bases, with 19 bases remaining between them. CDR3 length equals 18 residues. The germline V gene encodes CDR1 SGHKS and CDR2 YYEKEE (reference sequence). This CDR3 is CASSLPRGTTANTGELFF. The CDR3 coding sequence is TGTGCCAGCAGCCTACCCAGGGGAACAACCGCGAACACCGGGGAGCTGTTTTTT.

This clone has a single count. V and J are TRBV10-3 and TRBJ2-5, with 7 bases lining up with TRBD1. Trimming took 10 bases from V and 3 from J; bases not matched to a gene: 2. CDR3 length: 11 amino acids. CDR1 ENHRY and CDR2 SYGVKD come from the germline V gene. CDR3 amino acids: CATGTEETQYF. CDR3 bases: TGTGCCACCGGGACAGAAGAGACCCAGTACTTC.

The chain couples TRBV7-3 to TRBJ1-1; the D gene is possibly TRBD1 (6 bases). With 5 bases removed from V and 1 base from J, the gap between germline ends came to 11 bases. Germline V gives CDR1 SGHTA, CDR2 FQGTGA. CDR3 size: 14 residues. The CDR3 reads CASSPQGWNTEAFF. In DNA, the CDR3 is TGTGCCAGCAGCCCACAGGGATGGAACACTGAAGCTTTCTTT.

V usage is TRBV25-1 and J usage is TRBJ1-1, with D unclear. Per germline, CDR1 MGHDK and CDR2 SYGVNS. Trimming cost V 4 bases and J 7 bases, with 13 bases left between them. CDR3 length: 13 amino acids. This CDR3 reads CASSGGKSFEAFF. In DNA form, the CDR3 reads TGTGCCAGCAGTGGCGGGAAGAGCTTTGAAGCTTTCTTT.

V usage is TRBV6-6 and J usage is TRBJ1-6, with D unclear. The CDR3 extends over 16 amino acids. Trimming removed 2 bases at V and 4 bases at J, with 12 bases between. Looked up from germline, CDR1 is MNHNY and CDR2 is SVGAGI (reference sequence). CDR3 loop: CASSYTPSGYNSPLHF. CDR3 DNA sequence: TGTGCCAGCAGTTACACCCCATCCGGGTATAATTCACCCCTCCACTTT.

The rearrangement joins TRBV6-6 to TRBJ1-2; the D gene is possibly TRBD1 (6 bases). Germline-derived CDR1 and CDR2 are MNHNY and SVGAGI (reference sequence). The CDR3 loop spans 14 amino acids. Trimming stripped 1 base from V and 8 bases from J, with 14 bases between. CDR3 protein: CASSYFPGHTGYTF. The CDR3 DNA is TGTGCCAGCAGTTACTTTCCGGGACATACGGGCTACACCTTC.

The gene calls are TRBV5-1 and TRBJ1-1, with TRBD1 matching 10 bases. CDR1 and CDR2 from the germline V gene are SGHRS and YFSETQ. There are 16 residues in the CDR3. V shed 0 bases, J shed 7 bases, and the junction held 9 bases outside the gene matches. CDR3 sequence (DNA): TGCGCCAGCAGCTTGGCCCCCACTGGACAGGGGGTTGAAGCTTTCTTT. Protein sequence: CASSLAPTGQGVEAFF.

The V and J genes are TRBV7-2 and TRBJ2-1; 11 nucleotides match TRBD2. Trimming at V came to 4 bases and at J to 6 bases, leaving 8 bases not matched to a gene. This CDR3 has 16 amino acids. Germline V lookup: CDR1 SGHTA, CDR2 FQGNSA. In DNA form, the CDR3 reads TGTGCCAGCAGCTCCTCTGGGCTAGCGGGGGGCAATGAGCAGTTCTTC. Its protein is CASSSSGLAGGNEQFF.